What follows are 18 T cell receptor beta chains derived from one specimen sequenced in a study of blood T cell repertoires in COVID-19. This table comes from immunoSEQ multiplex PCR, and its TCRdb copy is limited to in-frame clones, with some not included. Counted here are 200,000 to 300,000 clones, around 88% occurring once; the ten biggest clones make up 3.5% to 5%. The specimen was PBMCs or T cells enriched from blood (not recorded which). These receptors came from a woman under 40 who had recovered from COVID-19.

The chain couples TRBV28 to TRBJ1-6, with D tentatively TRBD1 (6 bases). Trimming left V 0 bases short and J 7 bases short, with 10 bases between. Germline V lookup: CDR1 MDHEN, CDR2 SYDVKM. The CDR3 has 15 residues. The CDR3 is CASSLWQGYNSPLHF. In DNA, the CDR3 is TGTGCCAGCAGTTTATGGCAGGGGTACAATTCACCCCTCCACTTT.

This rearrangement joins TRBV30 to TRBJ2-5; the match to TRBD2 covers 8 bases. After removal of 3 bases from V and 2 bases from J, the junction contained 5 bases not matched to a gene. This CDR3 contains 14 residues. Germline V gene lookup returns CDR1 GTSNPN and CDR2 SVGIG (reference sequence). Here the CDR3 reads CAWRGTREQETQYF. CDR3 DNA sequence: TGTGCCTGGAGGGGGACTAGAGAACAAGAGACCCAGTACTTC. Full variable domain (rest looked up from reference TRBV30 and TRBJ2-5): SQTIHQWPATLVQPVGSPLSLECTVEGTSNPNLYWYRQAAGRGLQLLFYSVGIGQISSEVPQNLSASRPQDRQFILSSKKLLLSDSGFYLCAWRGTREQETQYFGPGTRLLVL.

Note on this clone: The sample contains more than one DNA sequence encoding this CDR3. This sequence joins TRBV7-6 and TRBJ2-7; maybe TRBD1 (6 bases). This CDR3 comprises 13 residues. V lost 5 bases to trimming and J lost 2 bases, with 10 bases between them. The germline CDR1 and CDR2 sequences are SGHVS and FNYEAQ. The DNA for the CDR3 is TGTGCCAGCAGCCAAGGACAGACCTACGAGCAGTACTTC. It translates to CASSQGQTYEQYF.

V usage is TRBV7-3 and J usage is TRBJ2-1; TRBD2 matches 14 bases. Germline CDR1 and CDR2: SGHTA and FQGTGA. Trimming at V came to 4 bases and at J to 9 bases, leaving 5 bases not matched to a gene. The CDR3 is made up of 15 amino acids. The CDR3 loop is CASSSGLAGVTEQFF. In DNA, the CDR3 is TGTGCCAGCAGCTCGGGACTAGCGGGAGTCACTGAGCAGTTCTTC.

For the CDR3, the DNA is TGTGCCAGCAGCTTGGGTACAGGACCCTCTAGGGGCTACTCAGATACGCAGTATTTT. It translates to CASSLGTGPSRGYSDTQYF. This chain uses TRBV5-6 with TRBJ2-3; a possible D gene is TRBD1 (5 bases). Per the germline V gene, CDR1 is SGHDT and CDR2 is YYEEEE. Trimming cost V 0 bases and J 4 bases, with 24 bases left between them. CDR3 length: 19 residues.

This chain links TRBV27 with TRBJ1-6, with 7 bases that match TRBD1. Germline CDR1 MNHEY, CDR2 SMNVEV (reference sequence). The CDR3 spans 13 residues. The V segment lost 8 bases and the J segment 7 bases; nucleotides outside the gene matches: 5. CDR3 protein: CASGGTVNSPLHF. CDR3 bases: TGTGCCAGCGGGGGGACAGTGAATTCACCCCTCCACTTT.

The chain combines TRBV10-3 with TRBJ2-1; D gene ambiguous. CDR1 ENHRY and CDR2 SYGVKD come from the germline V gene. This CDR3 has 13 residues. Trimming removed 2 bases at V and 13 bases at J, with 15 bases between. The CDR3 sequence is CAISEPDWLGQFF. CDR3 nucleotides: TGTGCCATCAGTGAGCCTGACTGGTTAGGTCAGTTCTTC.

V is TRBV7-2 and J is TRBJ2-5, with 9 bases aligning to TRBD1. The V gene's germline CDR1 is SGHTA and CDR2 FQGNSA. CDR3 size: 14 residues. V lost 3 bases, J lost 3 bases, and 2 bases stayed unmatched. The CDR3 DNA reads TGTGCCAGCAGCTTCTGGACAGGGGAAGAGACCCAGTACTTC. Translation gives CASSFWTGEETQYF.

The CDR3 sequence: CASSLGTEGQPQHF. The CDR3 DNA reads as TGCGCCAGCAGCTTGGGGACAGAAGGCCAGCCCCAGCATTTT. The chain uses TRBV5-1 and TRBJ1-5, with a tentative D call TRBD1 (6 bases). CDR1 is SGHRS and CDR2 is YFSETQ in the germline V gene. This CDR3 contains 14 residues. V lost 0 bases and J lost 7, with 11 bases in between.

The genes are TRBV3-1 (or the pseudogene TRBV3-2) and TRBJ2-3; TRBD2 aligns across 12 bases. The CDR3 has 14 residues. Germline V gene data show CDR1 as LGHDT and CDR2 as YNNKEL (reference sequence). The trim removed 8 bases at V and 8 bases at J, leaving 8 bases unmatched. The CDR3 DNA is TGTGCCAGCGGCCTAGCGGGAGGGCGGGGTACGCAGTATTTT. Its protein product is CASGLAGGRGTQYF.

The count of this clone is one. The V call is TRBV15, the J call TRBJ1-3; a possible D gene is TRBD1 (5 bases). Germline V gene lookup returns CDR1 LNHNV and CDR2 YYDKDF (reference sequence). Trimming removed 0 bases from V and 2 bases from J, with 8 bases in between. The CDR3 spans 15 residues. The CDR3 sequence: CATSRDTGAGNTIYF. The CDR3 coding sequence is TGTGCCACCAGCAGAGATACGGGGGCTGGAAACACCATATATTTT.

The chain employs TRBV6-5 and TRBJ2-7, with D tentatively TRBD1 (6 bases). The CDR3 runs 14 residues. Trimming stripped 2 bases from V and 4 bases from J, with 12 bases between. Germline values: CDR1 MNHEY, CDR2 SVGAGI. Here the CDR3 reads CASSYSWGQYEQYF. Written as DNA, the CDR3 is TGTGCCAGCAGTTACAGTTGGGGGCAGTACGAGCAGTACTTC.

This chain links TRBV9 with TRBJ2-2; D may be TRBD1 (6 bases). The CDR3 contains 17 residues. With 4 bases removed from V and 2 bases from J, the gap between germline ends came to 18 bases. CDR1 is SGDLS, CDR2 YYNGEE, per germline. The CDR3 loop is CASSSPTGQTNTGELFF. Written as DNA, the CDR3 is TGTGCCAGCAGCTCTCCCACCGGACAGACTAACACCGGGGAGCTGTTTTTT.

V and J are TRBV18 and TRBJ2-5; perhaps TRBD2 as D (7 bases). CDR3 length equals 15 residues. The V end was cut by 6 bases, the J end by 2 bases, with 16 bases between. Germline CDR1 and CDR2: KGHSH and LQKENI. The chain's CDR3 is CASSARGGEQETQYF. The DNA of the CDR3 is TGTGCCAGCTCTGCCCGAGGGGGGGAACAAGAGACCCAGTACTTC.

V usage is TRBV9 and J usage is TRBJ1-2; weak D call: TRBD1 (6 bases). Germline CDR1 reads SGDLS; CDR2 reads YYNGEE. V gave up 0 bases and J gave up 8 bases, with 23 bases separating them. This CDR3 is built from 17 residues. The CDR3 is CASSVGPLQGLGGGYTF. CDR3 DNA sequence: TGTGCCAGCAGCGTAGGACCTCTTCAGGGGCTAGGAGGAGGCTACACCTTC.

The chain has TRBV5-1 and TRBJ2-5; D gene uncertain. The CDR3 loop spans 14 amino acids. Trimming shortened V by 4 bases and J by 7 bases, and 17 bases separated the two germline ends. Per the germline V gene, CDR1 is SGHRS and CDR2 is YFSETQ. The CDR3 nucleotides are TGCGCCAGCAGCCGCGACACGACCAAGATGACCCAGTACTTC. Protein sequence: CASSRDTTKMTQYF.

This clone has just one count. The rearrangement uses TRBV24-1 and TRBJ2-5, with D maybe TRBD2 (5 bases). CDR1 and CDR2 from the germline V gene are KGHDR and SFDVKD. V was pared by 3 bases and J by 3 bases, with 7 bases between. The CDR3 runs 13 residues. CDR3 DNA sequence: TGTGCCACCAGTGATGGACTCAAAGAGACCCAGTACTTC. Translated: CATSDGLKETQYF.

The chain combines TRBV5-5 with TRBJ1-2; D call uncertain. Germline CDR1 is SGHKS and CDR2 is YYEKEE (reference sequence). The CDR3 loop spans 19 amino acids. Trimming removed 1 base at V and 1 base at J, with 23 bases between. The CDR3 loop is CASSLTARAQPFDNYGYTF. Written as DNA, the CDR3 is TGTGCCAGCAGCTTGACGGCGCGGGCACAGCCCTTTGATAACTATGGCTACACCTTC.